This passage covers 9 T cell receptor beta chains from one sample sequenced in a study of OX40 agonist ivuxolimab in advanced cancers. Using immunoSEQ multiplex PCR, the repertoire was profiled, and TCRdb retains in-frame clones only, with some absent. The sample records 77,000 or so clones, over 80% being singletons. The sample consisted of CD4+ or CD8+ T cells sorted from blood, taken in a trial of the OX40 agonist ivuxolimab. Every receptor here comes from an adult with an advanced solid tumor such as melanoma, head and neck, liver or kidney cancer.

Note on this clone: One end of the junction varies from germline; a read error may be responsible. The chain combines TRBV2 with TRBJ1-6; TRBD1 aligns across 7 bases. The length of the CDR3 is 14 residues. Germline assignment: CDR1 SNHLY and CDR2 FYNNEI. The CDR3 reads CASREGGAGSPLHF. The CDR3 bases are TGTGCCAGCAGGGAAGGGGGCGCAGGGTCACCCCTCCACTTT.

CDR3 bases: TGTGCCAGCAGCTTGGAGGTAGGGGCGGCCTACGAGCAGTACTTC. It translates to CASSLEVGAAYEQYF. The chain links TRBV5-4 to TRBJ2-7; D may be TRBD1 (5 bases). CDR1 is SGHNT, CDR2 YYREEE, per germline (reference sequence). V lost 0 bases to trimming and J lost 2 bases, with 12 bases between them. CDR3 length: 15 residues.

The gene calls are TRBV7-2 and TRBJ1-2; no clear D gene. This CDR3 comprises 14 residues. V was clipped by 3 bases and J by 2 bases, with 10 bases between them. The germline V gene has CDR1 SGHTA and CDR2 FQGNSA. The CDR3: CASSFKANNYGYTF. For the CDR3, the DNA is TGTGCCAGCAGCTTTAAGGCCAACAACTATGGCTACACCTTC.

The chain carries TRBV5-1 and TRBJ1-2, with 9 bases matching TRBD1. The germline V gene has CDR1 SGHRS and CDR2 YFSETQ. The V gene end was trimmed by 3 bases and the J gene end by 12 bases; junction bases not matched to a gene: 6. The CDR3 length is 12 residues. The CDR3 here is CASSSGQGINTF. CDR3 DNA sequence: TGCGCCAGCAGCTCGGGACAGGGTATTAACACCTTC.

The V call is TRBV5-1, the J call TRBJ2-5; tentatively, D is TRBD1 or TRBD2 (6 bases each). V lost 4 bases to trimming and J lost 2 bases, with 15 bases between them. The length of the CDR3 is 15 residues. CDR1 SGHRS and CDR2 YFSETQ come from the germline V gene. The DNA for the CDR3 is TGCGCCAGCAGCCCGTCTGGGGGGCCACAAGAGACCCAGTACTTC. This encodes CASSPSGGPQETQYF.

The rearrangement uses TRBV30 and TRBJ1-1, with a tentative D call TRBD1 (6 bases). CDR3 length equals 12 residues. Germline CDR1 reads GTSNPN; CDR2 reads SVGIG (reference sequence). V lost 3 bases and J lost 7, with 12 bases in between. CDR3 loop: CAWSGQGYEAFF. CDR3 nucleotides: TGTGCCTGGAGCGGTCAGGGGTATGAAGCTTTCTTT.

The chain employs TRBV7-9 and TRBJ2-5, with unresolved D. The V gene's germline CDR1 is SEHNR and CDR2 FQNEAQ (reference sequence). With 7 bases removed from V and 5 bases from J, the gap between germline ends came to 8 bases. This CDR3 is 11 amino acids long. CDR3 nucleotide sequence: TGTGCCAGCACCCTCTGGGAGACCCAGTACTTC. It yields the protein CASTLWETQYF.

V and J are TRBV23-1 and TRBJ2-5; TRBD2 agrees at 9 bases. TRBV23-1 falls under the ORF class, with uncertain function. The CDR3 consists of 16 residues. Trimming removed 4 bases from V and 5 bases from J; junction bases left unmatched: 11. CDR3 in DNA: TGCGCCAGCAGTCGAAGCGTTAGCGGGAGATTGGAGACCCAGTACTTC. Protein: CASSRSVSGRLETQYF.

This chain joins TRBV5-4 and TRBJ2-5, with unresolved D. The CDR3 sequence is 15 residues long. With 3 bases removed from V and 0 bases from J, the gap between germline ends came to 12 bases. CDR1 and CDR2 (germline): SGHNT, YYREEE (reference sequence). Here the CDR3 reads CASSSKQSYQETQYF. The DNA of the CDR3 is TGTGCCAGCAGCTCTAAGCAGTCGTACCAAGAGACCCAGTACTTC. Using reference TRBV5-4 and TRBJ2-5 for the parts outside the CDR3, the full variable domain is ETGVTQSPTHLIKTRGQQVTLRCSSQSGHNTVSWYQQALGQGPQFIFQYYREEENGRGNFPPRFSGLQFPNYSSELNVNALELDDSALYLCASSSKQSYQETQYFGPGTRLLVL.